These T cell receptor beta chains were read from a single sample in a study of response to subunit inactivated influenza vaccine. Via MiXCR, TCRdb re-called the RT-PCR reads, giving one row per CDR3 protein. The profile shows over 150,000 distinct CDR3 sequences, 13% to 15% of them singletons. Specimen: CD8+ T cells sorted from PBMCs, collected 5 days after vaccination. The receptors originated from a man in his forties or fifties who received an inactivated influenza vaccine. Each CDR3 is given with its conserved first and last residue. The D gene is left open where the match is weak. The size of a clone is reported for some rows only, either as once, few or many, or as a class for expanded clones.

clone_size: many; v_call: TRBV9; d_call: .; j_call: TRBJ1-4; cdr3_aa: CASSAGTVADNEKLFF; cdr3_nt: TGTGCCAGCAGCGCCGGGACGGTTGCCGATAATGAAAAACTGTTTTTT
clone_size: few; v_call: TRBV5-6; d_call: TRBD2; j_call: TRBJ2-7; cdr3_aa: CASSWGTSGIAEQYF; cdr3_nt: TGTGCCAGCAGCTGGGGGACTAGCGGGATTGCCGAGCAGTACTTC
clone_size: .; v_call: TRBV27; d_call: .; j_call: TRBJ2-5; cdr3_aa: CASSFIGAREETQYF; cdr3_nt: TGTGCCAGCAGTTTTATCGGGGCGCGGGAAGAGACCCAGTACTTC
clone_size: many; v_call: TRBV5-1; d_call: .; j_call: TRBJ1-4; cdr3_aa: CASSLDPRGGKLFF; cdr3_nt: TGCGCCAGCAGCTTGGATCCACGAGGAGGAAAACTGTTTTTT
clone_size: .; v_call: TRBV12-3/TRBV12-4; d_call: TRBD1; j_call: TRBJ1-2; cdr3_aa: CASSPGTGRYGYTF; cdr3_nt: TGTGCCAGCAGTCCCGGGACAGGGCGCTATGGCTACACCTTC
clone_size: few; v_call: TRBV6-2/TRBV6-3; d_call: .; j_call: TRBJ1-5; cdr3_aa: CASSPLKGFTQPQHF; cdr3_nt: TGTGCCAGCAGTCCCTTGAAGGGGTTCACTCAGCCCCAGCATTTT
clone_size: few; v_call: TRBV4-3; d_call: .; j_call: TRBJ2-1; cdr3_aa: CASSQDGVARDEQFF; cdr3_nt: TGCGCCAGCAGCCAAGATGGAGTAGCTAGGGATGAGCAGTTCTTC
clone_size: many; v_call: TRBV5-1; d_call: TRBD2; j_call: TRBJ2-1; cdr3_aa: CASSPRLAAYNEQFF; cdr3_nt: TGCGCCAGCAGCCCCCGACTAGCGGCATACAATGAGCAGTTCTTC
clone_size: .; v_call: TRBV6-2/TRBV6-3; d_call: .; j_call: TRBJ2-5; cdr3_aa: CASSLGGPSETQYF; cdr3_nt: TGTGCCAGCAGTCTTGGGGGCCCCTCGGAGACCCAGTACTTC
clone_size: .; v_call: TRBV12-3/TRBV12-4; d_call: .; j_call: TRBJ2-3; cdr3_aa: CASSPVTLTDTQYF; cdr3_nt: TGTGCCAGCAGCCCAGTCACCCTCACAGATACGCAGTATTTT
clone_size: many; v_call: TRBV4-1; d_call: .; j_call: TRBJ2-5; cdr3_aa: CASSQDRIETQYF; cdr3_nt: TGCGCCAGCAGCCAAGATAGGATTGAGACCCAGTACTTC
clone_size: few; v_call: TRBV12-3/TRBV12-4; d_call: .; j_call: TRBJ2-7; cdr3_aa: CASSPLSAGLYYEQYF; cdr3_nt: TGTGCCAGCAGTCCACTTTCGGCGGGGCTGTACTACGAGCAGTACTTC
clone_size: .; v_call: TRBV7-6; d_call: TRBD2; j_call: TRBJ2-1; cdr3_aa: CASSLGSGLGYNEQFF; cdr3_nt: TGTGCCAGCAGCTTAGGCTCGGGACTAGGATACAATGAGCAGTTCTTC
clone_size: .; v_call: TRBV7-8; d_call: TRBD1; j_call: TRBJ1-4; cdr3_aa: CASSSTQGEIEKLFF; cdr3_nt: TGTGCCAGCAGCTCAACACAGGGGGAAATTGAAAAACTGTTTTTT
clone_size: many; v_call: TRBV4-1; d_call: .; j_call: TRBJ2-2; cdr3_aa: CASSLGSNTGELFF; cdr3_nt: TGCGCCAGCAGCCTTGGCAGTAACACCGGGGAGCTGTTTTTT
clone_size: .; v_call: TRBV27; d_call: TRBD2; j_call: TRBJ2-3; cdr3_aa: CASRTIAGGPADTQYF; cdr3_nt: TGTGCCAGCAGGACCATAGCGGGAGGGCCGGCAGATACGCAGTATTTT
clone_size: .; v_call: TRBV7-8; d_call: TRBD2; j_call: TRBJ2-7; cdr3_aa: CASSPPGGRSPVQYF; cdr3_nt: TGTGCCAGCAGCCCCCCGGGCGGGAGGTCCCCAGTGCAGTACTTC
clone_size: .; v_call: TRBV20-1; d_call: TRBD2; j_call: TRBJ2-1; cdr3_aa: CSAFGGSSYNEQFF; cdr3_nt: TGCAGTGCCTTCGGCGGGAGCTCCTACAATGAGCAGTTCTTC
clone_size: .; v_call: TRBV7-9; d_call: .; j_call: TRBJ1-3; cdr3_aa: CASSPTGNTIYF; cdr3_nt: TGTGCCAGCAGCCCGACAGGAAACACCATATATTTT
clone_size: .; v_call: TRBV30; d_call: TRBD2; j_call: TRBJ2-7; cdr3_aa: CAWSILAGSEQYF; cdr3_nt: TGTGCCTGGAGTATCCTAGCGGGCTCCGAGCAGTACTTC
clone_size: few; v_call: TRBV12-3/TRBV12-4; d_call: TRBD1; j_call: TRBJ1-2; cdr3_aa: CASSSGTAFSMGYTF; cdr3_nt: TGTGCCAGCAGTTCCGGGACAGCCTTCTCTATGGGCTACACCTTC
clone_size: .; v_call: TRBV4-1; d_call: TRBD1; j_call: TRBJ2-1; cdr3_aa: CASSQAMLGQAYNEQFF; cdr3_nt: TGCGCCAGCAGCCAAGCCATGCTTGGACAGGCCTACAATGAGCAGTTCTTC
clone_size: few; v_call: TRBV20-1; d_call: .; j_call: TRBJ1-1; cdr3_aa: CSAPLEMWEMNTEAFF; cdr3_nt: TGCAGTGCTCCTTTAGAAATGTGGGAGATGAACACTGAAGCTTTCTTT